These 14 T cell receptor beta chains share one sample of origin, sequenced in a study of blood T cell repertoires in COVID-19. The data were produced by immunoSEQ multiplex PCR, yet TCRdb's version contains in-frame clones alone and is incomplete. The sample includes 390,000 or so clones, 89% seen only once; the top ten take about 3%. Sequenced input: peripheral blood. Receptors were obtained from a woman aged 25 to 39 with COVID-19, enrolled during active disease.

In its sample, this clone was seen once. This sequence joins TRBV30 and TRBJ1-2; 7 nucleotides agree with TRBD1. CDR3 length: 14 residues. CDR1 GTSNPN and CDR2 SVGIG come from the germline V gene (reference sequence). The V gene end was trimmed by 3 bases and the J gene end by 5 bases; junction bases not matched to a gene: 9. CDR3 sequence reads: CAWSIPGQAYGYTF. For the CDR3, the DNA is TGTGCCTGGAGCATACCCGGACAGGCTTATGGCTACACCTTC.

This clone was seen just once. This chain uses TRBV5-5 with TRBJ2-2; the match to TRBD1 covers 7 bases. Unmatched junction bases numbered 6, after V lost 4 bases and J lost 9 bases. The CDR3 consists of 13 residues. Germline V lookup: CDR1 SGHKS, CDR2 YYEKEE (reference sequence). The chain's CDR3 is CASSPGQARELFF. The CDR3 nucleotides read TGTGCCAGCAGCCCCGGACAGGCGCGGGAGCTGTTTTTT.

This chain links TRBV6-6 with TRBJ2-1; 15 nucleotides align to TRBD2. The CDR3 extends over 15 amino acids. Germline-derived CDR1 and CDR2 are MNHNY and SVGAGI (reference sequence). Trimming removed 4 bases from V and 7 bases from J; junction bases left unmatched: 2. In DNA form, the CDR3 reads TGTGCCAGCAGTTCCGGGACTAGCGGGAGGAATGAGCAGTTCTTC. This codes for CASSSGTSGRNEQFF.

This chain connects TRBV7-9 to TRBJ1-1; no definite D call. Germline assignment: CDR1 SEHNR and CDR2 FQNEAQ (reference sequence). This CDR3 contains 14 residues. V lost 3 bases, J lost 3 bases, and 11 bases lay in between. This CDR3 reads CASSLFFGDTEAFF. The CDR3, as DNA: TGTGCCAGCAGCTTGTTTTTCGGGGACACTGAAGCTTTCTTT.

CDR3 in amino acids: CASSAPDRGLYGYTF. The CDR3 nucleotides are TGTGCCAGCAGCGCACCGGACAGGGGGCTCTATGGCTACACCTTC. The V and J genes are TRBV28 and TRBJ1-2, with 11 bases fitting TRBD1. V trimming: 6 bases; J trimming: 4 bases; junction bases outside the gene matches: 7. The CDR3 has 15 residues. CDR1 MDHEN and CDR2 SYDVKM come from the germline V gene.

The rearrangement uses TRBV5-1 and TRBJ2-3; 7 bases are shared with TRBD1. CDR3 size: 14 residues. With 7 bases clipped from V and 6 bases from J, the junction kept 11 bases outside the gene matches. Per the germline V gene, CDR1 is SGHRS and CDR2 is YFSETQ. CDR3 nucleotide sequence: TGCGCCAGCTCGGGACAGTCCCTGCTGGATACGCAGTATTTT. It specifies CASSGQSLLDTQYF.

CDR3 DNA: TGTGCCAGCAGCGCATACCCCCGCAGGGGACTAGCGGGGGGTACAGATACGCAGTATTTT. Encoded protein: CASSAYPRRGLAGGTDTQYF. The V gene is TRBV9, the J gene TRBJ2-3; 15 positions match TRBD2. V shed 3 bases, J shed 3 bases, and the junction held 14 bases outside the gene matches. CDR1 SGDLS and CDR2 YYNGEE come from the germline V gene. The CDR3 extends over 20 amino acids.

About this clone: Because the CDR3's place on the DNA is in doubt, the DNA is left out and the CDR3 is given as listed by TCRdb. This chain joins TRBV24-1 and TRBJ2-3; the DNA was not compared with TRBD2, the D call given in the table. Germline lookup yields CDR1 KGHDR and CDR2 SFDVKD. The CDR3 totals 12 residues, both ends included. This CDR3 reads CATSVGRGAEYF.

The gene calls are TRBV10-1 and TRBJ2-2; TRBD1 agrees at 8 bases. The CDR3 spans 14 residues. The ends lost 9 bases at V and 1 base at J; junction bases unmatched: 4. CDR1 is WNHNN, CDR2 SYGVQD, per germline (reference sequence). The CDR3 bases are TGCGCCAGTACCGGGACAGGGAACACCGGGGAGCTGTTTTTT. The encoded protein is CASTGTGNTGELFF.

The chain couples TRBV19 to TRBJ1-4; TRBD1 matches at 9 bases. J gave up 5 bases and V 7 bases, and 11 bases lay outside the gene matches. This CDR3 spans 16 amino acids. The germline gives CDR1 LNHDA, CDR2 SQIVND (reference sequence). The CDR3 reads CASTSLSTGGNEKLFF. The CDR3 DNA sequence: TGTGCCAGTACCTCCCTTTCGACAGGGGGAAATGAAAAACTGTTTTTT. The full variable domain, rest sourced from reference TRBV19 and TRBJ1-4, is DGGITQSPKYLFRKEGQNVTLSCEQNLNHDAMYWYRQDPGQGLRLIYYSQIVNDFQKGDIAEGYSVSREKKESFPLTVTSAQKNPTAFYLCASTSLSTGGNEKLFFGSGTQLSVL.

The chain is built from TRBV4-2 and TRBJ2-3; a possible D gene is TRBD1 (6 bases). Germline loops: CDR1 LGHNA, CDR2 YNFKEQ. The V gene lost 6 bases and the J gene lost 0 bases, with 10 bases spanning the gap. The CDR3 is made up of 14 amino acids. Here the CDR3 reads CASRPGASTDTQYF. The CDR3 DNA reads TGTGCCAGCAGACCAGGGGCGAGCACAGATACGCAGTATTTT.

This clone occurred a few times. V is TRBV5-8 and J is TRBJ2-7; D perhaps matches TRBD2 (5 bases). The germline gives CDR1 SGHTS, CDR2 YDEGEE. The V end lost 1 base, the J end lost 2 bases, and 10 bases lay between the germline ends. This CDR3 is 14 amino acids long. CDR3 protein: CASSLTDFPYEQYF. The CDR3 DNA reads TGTGCCAGCAGCTTGACGGACTTTCCCTACGAGCAGTACTTC.

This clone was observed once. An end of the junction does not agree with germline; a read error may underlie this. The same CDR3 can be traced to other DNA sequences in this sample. CDR3 region: CASSAGTARRAGELFF. CDR3 sequence (DNA): TGTGCTAGCAGCGCAGGGACAGCAAGAAGGGCCGGGGAGCTGTTTTTT. The gene calls are TRBV11-2 and TRBJ2-2; 7 bases align to TRBD1. The CDR3 length is 16 residues. Germline V gives CDR1 SGHAT, CDR2 FQNNGV.

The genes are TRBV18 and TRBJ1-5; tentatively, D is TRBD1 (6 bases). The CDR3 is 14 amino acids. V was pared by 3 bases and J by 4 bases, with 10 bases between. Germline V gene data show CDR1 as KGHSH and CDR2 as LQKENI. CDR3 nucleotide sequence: TGTGCCAGCTCACCTCAGGGGCTTAATCAGCCCCAGCATTTT. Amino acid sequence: CASSPQGLNQPQHF.